This is a list of T cell receptor beta chains from one sample in a study of T cell responses to AZD1222 COVID-19 vaccine. Repertoires were generated with immunoSEQ multiplex PCR, while TCRdb's copy carries only in-frame clones and drops some. The data contain some 120,000 clones, 92% of them seen just once; the ten biggest clones take up roughly 1.4%. The material sequenced was peripheral blood, taken 28 days after the second AZD1222 dose. The origin of the receptors is an adult who received the AZD1222 COVID-19 vaccine. The CDR3 runs from the conserved cysteine through the conserved F or W. D genes are given only for firm matches. A clone size is listed for some rows: how often the clone was seen (once, few, many), or a class if it is expanded.

d_call: NA; clone_size: once; v_call: TRBV2; j_call: TRBJ2-1; cdr3_nt: TGTGCCAGCAGTGAATCAGGGGTCTTATTCTACAATGAGCAGTTCTTC; cdr3_aa: CASSESGVLFYNEQFF
d_call: NA; clone_size: NA; v_call: TRBV29-1; j_call: TRBJ2-1; cdr3_nt: TGCAACGCTCACGGTGAAGACAATGAGCAGTTCTTC; cdr3_aa: CNAHGEDNEQFF
d_call: TRBD1; clone_size: NA; v_call: TRBV29-1; j_call: TRBJ2-1; cdr3_nt: TGCAGCGTTGAAGGGGGGACAGGGGGCTTCAGCTCCTACAATGAGCAGTTCTTC; cdr3_aa: CSVEGGTGGFSSYNEQFF
d_call: NA; clone_size: NA; v_call: TRBV2; j_call: TRBJ2-7; cdr3_nt: TGTGCCAGCAGTCGCCAGGGGTCCAACTACGAGCAGTACTTC; cdr3_aa: CASSRQGSNYEQYF
d_call: NA; clone_size: NA; v_call: TRBV18; j_call: TRBJ1-5; cdr3_nt: TGTGCCAGCTCAATGCTCCAAATAGGGGGGCCCCAGCATTTT; cdr3_aa: CASSMLQIGGPQHF
d_call: TRBD1; clone_size: once; v_call: TRBV29-1; j_call: TRBJ1-1; cdr3_nt: TGCAGCGGCTGGACAGGGTTTACCTTGAACACTGAAGCTTTCTTT; cdr3_aa: CSGWTGFTLNTEAFF
d_call: NA; clone_size: NA; v_call: TRBV5-1; j_call: TRBJ1-4; cdr3_nt: TGCGCCAGCAGCTTGGCCGGGGGTGATGAAAAACTGTTTTTT; cdr3_aa: CASSLAGGDEKLFF
d_call: TRBD2; clone_size: NA; v_call: TRBV9; j_call: TRBJ2-1; cdr3_nt: TGTGCCAGCAGCGTATCCGAGCCGACTAGCGGACAGTCTAATGAGCAGTTCTTC; cdr3_aa: CASSVSEPTSGQSNEQFF
d_call: NA; clone_size: NA; v_call: TRBV7-8; j_call: TRBJ1-2; cdr3_nt: TGTGCCAGCAGCATCAGAGATAGCTATGGCTACACCTTC; cdr3_aa: CASSIRDSYGYTF
d_call: NA; clone_size: NA; v_call: TRBV19; j_call: TRBJ1-5; cdr3_nt: TGTGCCAGTAGTCCCCTTGGCAGGGGTCAGCAGCCCCAGCATTTT; cdr3_aa: CASSPLGRGQQPQHF
d_call: NA; clone_size: NA; v_call: TRBV6-5; j_call: TRBJ1-1; cdr3_nt: TGTGCCAGCAGTTACTCGCGCAGGAGGAATACTGAAGCTTTCTTT; cdr3_aa: CASSYSRRRNTEAFF
d_call: NA; clone_size: NA; v_call: TRBV11-3; j_call: TRBJ1-1; cdr3_nt: TGTGCCAGCAGCGACCCACCAGTAAGTGAAGCTTTCTTT; cdr3_aa: CASSDPPVSEAFF
d_call: TRBD1; clone_size: NA; v_call: TRBV6-2/TRBV6-3; j_call: TRBJ1-4; cdr3_nt: TGTGCCAGCAGTAGCTACCAGGGGGATCATGAAAAACTGTTTTTT; cdr3_aa: CASSSYQGDHEKLFF
d_call: NA; clone_size: NA; v_call: TRBV13; j_call: TRBJ2-1; cdr3_nt: TGTGCCAGCAGCTTAGGCCTAAGGCAGGGCTACTACAATGAGCAGTTCTTC; cdr3_aa: CASSLGLRQGYYNEQFF
d_call: NA; clone_size: NA; v_call: TRBV14; j_call: TRBJ1-6; cdr3_nt: TGTGCCAGCAGCCAAATTATCGGTTCCTATAATTCACCCCTCCACTTT; cdr3_aa: CASSQIIGSYNSPLHF
d_call: NA; clone_size: NA; v_call: TRBV28; j_call: TRBJ1-4; cdr3_nt: TGTGCCAGCAGTTCCCGGCGGGATGTTAATGAAAAACTGTTTTTT; cdr3_aa: CASSSRRDVNEKLFF
d_call: NA; clone_size: NA; v_call: TRBV6-5; j_call: TRBJ2-1; cdr3_nt: TGTGCCAGCAGCCACGGACCCTCCTACAATGAGCAGTTCTTC; cdr3_aa: CASSHGPSYNEQFF
d_call: NA; clone_size: NA; v_call: TRBV6-1; j_call: TRBJ2-7; cdr3_nt: TGTGCCAGCAGTGAAGGGACGAGCGCCATTTTCTACGAGCAGTACTTC; cdr3_aa: CASSEGTSAIFYEQYF
d_call: TRBD1; clone_size: NA; v_call: TRBV4-2; j_call: TRBJ2-7; cdr3_nt: TGTGCCAGCAGCCCCTTGGGACAGGGAAAGGTAAAACCCTACGAGCAGTACTTC; cdr3_aa: CASSPLGQGKVKPYEQYF
d_call: TRBD1; clone_size: NA; v_call: TRBV19; j_call: TRBJ2-3; cdr3_nt: TGTGCCAGTATTCCCTCGACAGGGATTATTCCGACAGATACGCAGTATTTT; cdr3_aa: CASIPSTGIIPTDTQYF
d_call: TRBD2; clone_size: NA; v_call: TRBV7-2; j_call: TRBJ2-7; cdr3_nt: TGTGCCAGCAGCATTAGGACTAGCGCGACCTACGAGCAGTACTTC; cdr3_aa: CASSIRTSATYEQYF
d_call: TRBD1; clone_size: NA; v_call: TRBV7-2; j_call: TRBJ1-2; cdr3_nt: TGTGCCAGCAGCTTGGGGACAGGGAGGTACACCTTC; cdr3_aa: CASSLGTGRYTF
d_call: TRBD1; clone_size: NA; v_call: TRBV10-3; j_call: TRBJ1-1; cdr3_nt: TGTGCCATCAGCCGGGACAGGGGGCCTGGTATGAACACTGAAGCTTTCTTT; cdr3_aa: CAISRDRGPGMNTEAFF
d_call: TRBD1; clone_size: NA; v_call: TRBV2; j_call: TRBJ1-1; cdr3_nt: TGTGCCAGCATTGGGGACAGGGTGAACACTGAAGCTTTCTTT; cdr3_aa: CASIGDRVNTEAFF
d_call: NA; clone_size: NA; v_call: TRBV5-1; j_call: TRBJ2-3; cdr3_nt: TGCGCCAGCGGGGCCCCGGGTCTTTGGGATACGCAGTATTTT; cdr3_aa: CASGAPGLWDTQYF
d_call: TRBD1; clone_size: NA; v_call: TRBV3-1/TRBV3-2; j_call: TRBJ1-5; cdr3_nt: TGTGCCAGCAGCCAAACTGACAGGGTAGAACAGCCCCAGCATTTT; cdr3_aa: CASSQTDRVEQPQHF
d_call: TRBD1; clone_size: NA; v_call: TRBV2; j_call: TRBJ1-2; cdr3_nt: TGTGCCAGCAGTGAGGACAGGGCCATCTATGGCTACACCTTC; cdr3_aa: CASSEDRAIYGYTF
d_call: NA; clone_size: NA; v_call: TRBV25-1; j_call: TRBJ1-5; cdr3_nt: TGTGCCAGCAGTCCTGGGGGGGCCAATCAGCCCCAGCATTTT; cdr3_aa: CASSPGGANQPQHF
d_call: NA; clone_size: NA; v_call: TRBV30; j_call: TRBJ1-1; cdr3_nt: TGTGCCTGGAGCCCGGGATTGGACACTGAAGCTTTCTTT; cdr3_aa: CAWSPGLDTEAFF
d_call: NA; clone_size: NA; v_call: TRBV25-1; j_call: TRBJ1-1; cdr3_nt: TGTGCCAGCAGTGATACAGGGTCTGAAGCTTTCTTT; cdr3_aa: CASSDTGSEAFF
d_call: NA; clone_size: NA; v_call: TRBV27; j_call: TRBJ2-2; cdr3_nt: TGTGCCAGCAGGTCAGGGTCTGGAACCGGGGAGCTGTTTTTT; cdr3_aa: CASRSGSGTGELFF
d_call: NA; clone_size: once; v_call: TRBV7-9; j_call: TRBJ1-4; cdr3_nt: TGTGCCAGCAGCTTAGGGGCTACCGGACTGTTTTTT; cdr3_aa: CASSLGATGLFF
d_call: NA; clone_size: NA; v_call: TRBV28; j_call: TRBJ2-1; cdr3_nt: TGTGCCAGCAGTTCCCGGGGGGGGACAGTTTTTATCGATGAGCAGTTCTTC; cdr3_aa: CASSSRGGTVFIDEQFF
d_call: TRBD2; clone_size: NA; v_call: TRBV5-1; j_call: TRBJ2-3; cdr3_nt: TGCGCCAGCAGCGGATTAGCGGGAGGCGTGGTAGATACGCAGTATTTT; cdr3_aa: CASSGLAGGVVDTQYF
d_call: TRBD2; clone_size: NA; v_call: TRBV28; j_call: TRBJ2-2; cdr3_nt: TGTGCCAGCCAGACTAGCGGGAGTGGGGAGCTGTTTTTT; cdr3_aa: CASQTSGSGELFF
d_call: NA; clone_size: NA; v_call: TRBV21-1; j_call: TRBJ1-1; cdr3_nt: TGTGCCAGCAGCAAAGCGGAGGACCGGCGCGACACTGAAGCTTTCTTT; cdr3_aa: CASSKAEDRRDTEAFF
d_call: TRBD2; clone_size: NA; v_call: TRBV3-1/TRBV3-2; j_call: TRBJ2-1; cdr3_nt: TGTGCCAGCAGCCAAGATGTGGTGTCGGGGACTAGCGTTGTCTATGAGCAGTTCTTC; cdr3_aa: CASSQDVVSGTSVVYEQFF
d_call: NA; clone_size: NA; v_call: TRBV9; j_call: TRBJ2-7; cdr3_nt: TGTGCCAGCAGCGCCGGGGGGACAGCCAACTACGAGCAGTACTTC; cdr3_aa: CASSAGGTANYEQYF
d_call: NA; clone_size: NA; v_call: TRBV18; j_call: TRBJ1-5; cdr3_nt: TGTGCCAGCTCACCAGGCTCCGGGAATCAGCCCCAGCATTTT; cdr3_aa: CASSPGSGNQPQHF
d_call: NA; clone_size: NA; v_call: TRBV19; j_call: TRBJ1-5; cdr3_nt: TGTGCCAGTAGTAGAATCCCCAAAGATAGTAGCAATCAGCCCCAGCATTTT; cdr3_aa: CASSRIPKDSSNQPQHF
d_call: TRBD1; clone_size: NA; v_call: TRBV19; j_call: TRBJ2-7; cdr3_nt: TGTGCCAGTAGTACCGGACAGGGCCCCTACGAGCAGTACTTC; cdr3_aa: CASSTGQGPYEQYF
d_call: NA; clone_size: once; v_call: TRBV30; j_call: TRBJ1-2; cdr3_nt: TGTGCCTGGACGCCCCAGCCTGGACTTGGCTACACCTTC; cdr3_aa: CAWTPQPGLGYTF
d_call: TRBD1; clone_size: many; v_call: TRBV19; j_call: TRBJ2-3; cdr3_nt: TGTGCCAGTACTGGGACAGCTAGCACAGATACGCAGTATTTT; cdr3_aa: CASTGTASTDTQYF